This TCR beta chain was captured by sequencing in a study of monozygotic twins with cystic fibrosis. Looking at the study overall: Library input was around 3.2 micrograms of fragmented DNA, with approximately 15 PCR cycles.

Generated by immunoSEQ multiplex PCR, the TCRdb table keeps only in-frame clones and is missing some. The table lists around 30,000 clones, 92% of them singletons, with roughly 0.89% in the top ten. Findings of the study overall: In this small cohort, shared CDR3 numbers showed no association with age, concordance or disease severity. Clonality was generally low (median around 0.009), higher in the most severe patients. V usage most resembled the co-twin in 13 of 16 pairs.

The CDR3 has 17 residues. Germline V gene sequence: CDR1 SGHRS, CDR2 YFSETQ. With V trimmed by 0 bases and J by 3 bases, 5 bases remained unmatched. On this clone: Its specificity is unknown.

This receptor was taken from a girl aged 2 to 9 with cystic fibrosis. V and J are TRBV5-1 and TRBJ2-6; 8 nucleotides match TRBD1. The specimen sequenced was blood. CDR3 nucleotides: TGCGCCAGCAGCTTGGGGCAGGGGGCAGTTGGGGCCAACGTCCTGACTTTC. As protein: CASSLGQGAVGANVLTF. The whole variable domain, filled in from reference TRBV5-1 and TRBJ2-6, reads KAGVTQTPRYLIKTRGQQVTLSCSPISGHRSVSWYQQTPGQGLQFLFEYFSETQRNKGNFPGRFSGRQFSNSRSEMNVSTLELGDSALYLCASSLGQGAVGANVLTFGAGSRLTVL.